This passage covers 32 T cell receptor beta chains from one sample sequenced in a study of PD-1 blockade in classical Hodgkin lymphoma. The time point here: cycle 4 day 1 (C4D1), after more than five weeks of nivolumab. In every patient, relapse followed autologous stem cell transplantation, while exposure to brentuximab vedotin differed. Thawed PBMCs yielded CD4+ T cells through magnetic negative selection. Profiling relied on immunoSEQ multiplex PCR, and the TCRdb table lists in-frame clones only, not all of them. This table has about 25,000 clones, around 86% appearing once. This sample comprised CD4+ T cells from blood, obtained before the fourth cycle of nivolumab. The receptors stem from a human donor with classical Hodgkin lymphoma.

This chain joins TRBV5-1 and TRBJ1-2, with TRBD1 as a possible D gene (5 bases). CDR3 size: 14 residues. V was shortened by 1 base and J by 4 bases, with 11 bases between the two germline ends. The germline V gene encodes CDR1 SGHRS and CDR2 YFSETQ. CDR3 sequence reads: CASSLNGALYGYTF. Here the CDR3 DNA reads TGCGCCAGCAGCTTGAACGGGGCCCTCTATGGCTACACCTTC.

The V call is TRBV6-5, the J call TRBJ1-3; TRBD1 is a possible D gene (6 bases). The CDR3 is 15 amino acids. Germline V lookup: CDR1 MNHEY, CDR2 SVGAGI. Trimming took off 5 bases at V and 3 bases at J, with 14 bases between the two ends. CDR3 sequence: CASSPEQGSGNTIYF. CDR3 nucleotide sequence: TGTGCCAGCAGTCCCGAACAGGGAAGTGGAAACACCATATATTTT.

The rearrangement links TRBV9 to TRBJ1-1, with D perhaps matching TRBD1 (5 bases). The CDR3 covers 12 residues. Trimming shortened V by 0 bases and J by 11 bases, and 11 bases separated the two germline ends. The germline CDR1 and CDR2 sequences are SGDLS and YYNGEE. DNA of the CDR3: TGTGCCAGCAGCGTAGTGGAGGGGAGGGCTTTCTTT. Encoded protein: CASSVVEGRAFF.

The chain couples TRBV7-9 to TRBJ1-6, with D uncertain. The CDR3 spans 14 residues. Germline CDR1 and CDR2: SEHNR and FQNEAQ (reference sequence). V lost 7 bases to trimming and J lost 7 bases, with 14 bases between them. The CDR3 region has the DNA TGTGCCAGCACCCCGGGTGGTAGCAATTCACCCCTCCACTTT. Residues: CASTPGGSNSPLHF.

The chain employs TRBV7-9 and TRBJ1-4; TRBD1 matches at 9 bases. Germline lookup yields CDR1 SEHNR and CDR2 FQNEAQ (reference sequence). The CDR3 loop spans 14 amino acids. After removal of 3 bases from V and 7 bases from J, the junction contained 3 bases not matched to a gene. The CDR3 bases are TGTGCCAGCAGCTTTTGGGGACAGGGTGAAAAACTGTTTTTT. As protein: CASSFWGQGEKLFF.

J is TRBJ2-7 and V is TRBV27, with 10 bases identical to TRBD1. The V gene end was trimmed by 4 bases and the J gene end by 4 bases; junction bases not matched to a gene: 7. Germline CDR1 MNHEY, CDR2 SMNVEV (reference sequence). The CDR3 is 15 residues long. CDR3: CASSSADRGLYEQYF. Here the CDR3 DNA reads TGTGCCAGCAGTTCCGCCGACAGGGGGCTTTACGAGCAGTACTTC.

This chain links TRBV7-2 with TRBJ2-7; D gene uncertain. In germline, CDR1 is SGHTA, CDR2 FQGNSA. The CDR3 runs 12 residues. V lost 5 bases to trimming and J lost 6 bases, with 11 bases between them. The CDR3 loop is CASSPWLGEQYF. Written as DNA, the CDR3 is TGTGCCAGCAGCCCTTGGCTCGGCGAGCAGTACTTC.

V usage is TRBV7-8 and J usage is TRBJ2-1; 8 bases agree with TRBD1. V was pared by 3 bases and J by 6 bases, with 7 bases of the junction left unmatched. Per the germline V gene, CDR1 is SGHVS and CDR2 is FQNEAQ. This CDR3 is 15 amino acids long. The CDR3 protein is CASSFGRTGTNEQFF. CDR3 DNA sequence: TGTGCCAGCAGCTTCGGAAGGACAGGGACCAATGAGCAGTTCTTC.

This clone counts as medium-sized. This chain links TRBV7-2 with TRBJ1-1; D is ambiguous. Germline CDR1 and CDR2: SGHTA and FQGNSA. Trimming took 5 bases from V and 4 from J, leaving 14 bases between them. The CDR3 is made up of 14 amino acids. CDR3 bases: TGTGCCAGCAGCCAAGCTCACGGGGTCACTGAAGCTTTCTTT. Residues: CASSQAHGVTEAFF. Full variable domain (remainder filled in from reference TRBV7-2 and TRBJ1-1): GAGVSQSPSNKVTEKGKDVELRCDPISGHTALYWYRQSLGQGLEFLIYFQGNSAPDKSGLPSDRFSAERTGGSVSTLTIQRTQQEDSAVYLCASSQAHGVTEAFFGQGTRLTVV.

This clone appeared a single time. The genes are TRBV11-2 and TRBJ1-6, with D unresolved. In germline, CDR1 is SGHAT, CDR2 FQNNGV. The CDR3 runs to 16 residues. The V end was cut by 1 base, the J end by 7 bases, with 14 bases between. The CDR3 region is CASSLGLWYRNSPLHF. The CDR3 region has the DNA TGTGCCAGCAGCTTAGGGTTATGGTACCGAAATTCACCCCTCCACTTT.

This clone has just one count. V and J are TRBV9 and TRBJ1-1; possibly TRBD1 for D (5 bases). CDR3 length: 12 amino acids. Germline values: CDR1 SGDLS, CDR2 YYNGEE. The V gene lost 3 bases and the J gene lost 7 bases, with 10 bases spanning the gap. CDR3 sequence: CASSGRQREAFF. The DNA for the CDR3 is TGTGCCAGCAGCGGACGACAGCGTGAAGCTTTCTTT.

The V call is TRBV6-6, the J call TRBJ1-1; weak D call: TRBD1 (5 bases). V lost 3 bases to trimming and J lost 1 base, with 12 bases between them. The CDR3 length is 15 residues. The germline CDR1 and CDR2 sequences are MNHNY and SVGAGI (reference sequence). The CDR3 sequence is CASSYPGPRNTEAFF. The CDR3 bases are TGTGCCAGCAGTTATCCGGGGCCGCGGAACACTGAAGCTTTCTTT.

This clone was counted a single time. The chain links TRBV28 to TRBJ1-5; D is uncertain. There are 12 residues in the CDR3. Trimming pared 6 bases from V and 11 bases from J, leaving 14 bases between. Germline values: CDR1 MDHEN, CDR2 SYDVKM. The CDR3 DNA reads TGTGCCAGCAGGGTCCCCAGCCATTCCCAGCATTTT. It is translated as CASRVPSHSQHF.

This rearrangement joins TRBV7-2 to TRBJ2-6; D uncertain. The CDR3 is 15 residues long. Germline lookup yields CDR1 SGHTA and CDR2 FQGNSA. The V and J ends lost 7 bases and 0 bases respectively, with 10 bases between them. The CDR3 coding sequence is TGTGCCAGCACCCTTGGGGTCTCTGGGGCCAACGTCCTGACTTTC. Encoded protein: CASTLGVSGANVLTF.

The chain recombines TRBV30 with TRBJ2-3; maybe TRBD2 (6 bases). In germline, CDR1 is GTSNPN, CDR2 SVGIG (reference sequence). V was shortened by 5 bases and J by 2 bases, with 14 bases between the two germline ends. The CDR3 totals 14 residues. The CDR3 coding sequence is TGTGCCTGGGAACCGGGACTCGTCACAGATACGCAGTATTTT. This sequence encodes CAWEPGLVTDTQYF.

This chain links TRBV7-8 with TRBJ1-2, with D possibly matching TRBD1 (5 bases). The CDR3 runs to 14 residues. CDR1 and CDR2 (germline): SGHVS, FQNEAQ. V shed 5 bases and J shed 4 bases, with 14 bases lying between them. The CDR3 here is CASSQSGRPYGYTF. As DNA, the CDR3 is TGTGCCAGCAGCCAGTCGGGACGGCCCTATGGCTACACCTTC.

The chain carries TRBV6-6 and TRBJ1-5; 7 bases line up with TRBD1. CDR1 is MNHNY, CDR2 SVGAGI, per germline (reference sequence). The CDR3 has 14 residues. J gave up 2 bases and V 6 bases, and 4 bases lay outside the gene matches. The chain's CDR3 is CASRNGQGNQPQHF. In nucleotides, the CDR3 is TGTGCCAGCAGGAACGGACAGGGCAATCAGCCCCAGCATTTT.

This clone was seen more than once but under ten times. V and J are TRBV29-1 and TRBJ1-1, with TRBD1 identical over 7 bases. After removal of 7 bases from V and 4 bases from J, the junction contained 9 bases not matched to a gene. This CDR3 has 13 residues. Germline assignment: CDR1 SQVTM and CDR2 ANQGSEA. Here the CDR3 DNA reads TGCAGCGCCGACAGACAGGGAGGCACTGAAGCTTTCTTT. It is translated as CSADRQGGTEAFF.

V gene TRBV7-9 combines with J gene TRBJ2-1, with D possibly TRBD1 on 6 matching bases. The V end lost 2 bases, the J end lost 9 bases, and 11 bases lay between the germline ends. This CDR3 contains 13 residues. Germline assignment: CDR1 SEHNR and CDR2 FQNEAQ (reference sequence). CDR3 coding DNA: TGTGCCAGCAGCTTATGGGGGCGGGTTGAGCAGTTCTTC. Residues: CASSLWGRVEQFF.

The chain has TRBV5-1 and TRBJ2-2; D not certain. There are 14 residues in the CDR3. The V end lost 1 base, the J end lost 1 base, and 5 bases lay between the germline ends. Germline lookup yields CDR1 SGHRS and CDR2 YFSETQ. The CDR3 nucleotides are TGCGCCAGCAGCTTGTCGCGGAACACCGGGGAGCTGTTTTTT. This gives the protein CASSLSRNTGELFF.

V is TRBV9 and J is TRBJ1-6, with TRBD1 matching over 10 bases. Germline CDR1 reads SGDLS; CDR2 reads YYNGEE. With V trimmed by 4 bases and J by 13 bases, 14 bases remained unmatched. CDR3 size: 16 residues. The CDR3 loop is CASSKGQGPPPPPLHF. The CDR3 DNA follows: TGTGCCAGCAGCAAGGGACAGGGGCCGCCCCCCCCTCCCCTCCACTTT. The full variable domain, in which reference TRBV9 and TRBJ1-6 provide the parts outside the CDR3, is DSGVTQTPKHLITATGQRVTLRCSPRSGDLSVYWYQQSLDQGLQFLIQYYNGEERAKGNILERFSAQQFPDLHSELNLSSLELGDSALYFCASSKGQGPPPPPLHFGNGTRLTVT.

The chain is built from TRBV10-3 and TRBJ1-1; D is unresolved. Germline CDR1 is ENHRY and CDR2 is SYGVKD. Deletions cut 0 bases from V and 5 bases from J, with 7 bases between. This CDR3 spans 13 amino acids. The CDR3 coding sequence is TGTGCCATCAGTGAGTCGTCTGGGACTGAAGCTTTCTTT. This sequence encodes CAISESSGTEAFF.

This clone was observed a handful of times. This rearrangement joins TRBV30 to TRBJ1-2; maybe TRBD1 (5 bases). The V gene's germline CDR1 is GTSNPN and CDR2 SVGIG (reference sequence). V shed 3 bases and J shed 4 bases, with 18 bases lying between them. This CDR3 contains 15 residues. As DNA, the CDR3 is TGTGCCTGGAGACCTCCGGGACGGTCCCTCTATGGCTACACCTTC. This encodes CAWRPPGRSLYGYTF.

This chain links TRBV6-6 with TRBJ2-1; D gene ambiguous. The V gene lost 6 bases and the J gene lost 8 bases, with 14 bases spanning the gap. Germline-derived CDR1 and CDR2 are MNHNY and SVGAGI (reference sequence). The length of the CDR3 is 13 residues. CDR3 in amino acids: CASREQQVDEQFF. DNA for the CDR3: TGTGCCAGCAGAGAACAGCAGGTGGATGAGCAGTTCTTC.

The V gene is TRBV6-5, the J gene TRBJ2-1; a possible D gene is TRBD2 (5 bases). Germline lookup yields CDR1 MNHEY and CDR2 SVGAGI. Trimming took off 0 bases at V and 7 bases at J, with 10 bases between the two ends. The CDR3 sequence is 14 residues long. CDR3 amino acids: CASSYSTGVNEQFF. CDR3 nucleotide sequence: TGTGCCAGCAGTTACTCGACCGGGGTTAATGAGCAGTTCTTC.

The chain has TRBV11-2 and TRBJ2-5; D is perhaps TRBD2 (5 bases). In germline, CDR1 is SGHAT, CDR2 FQNNGV. The V end lost 6 bases, the J end lost 3 bases, and 14 bases lay between the germline ends. CDR3 length: 14 residues. The CDR3 reads CASRRASYEETQYF. Here the CDR3 DNA reads TGTGCCAGCAGGAGGGCCTCGTATGAAGAGACCCAGTACTTC.

The J gene is TRBJ2-5, the V gene TRBV7-2; 7 bases fit TRBD1. Germline V lookup: CDR1 SGHTA, CDR2 FQGNSA. V shed 2 bases and J 1 base; nucleotides not matched to a gene: 4. The CDR3 consists of 15 residues. The CDR3 DNA reads as TGTGCCAGCAGCTTATTAGGGACAGCCCAAGAGACCCAGTACTTC. Its protein is CASSLLGTAQETQYF.

This clone was seen more than once but under ten times. The V call is TRBV6-1, the J call TRBJ1-2, with TRBD1 identical over 7 bases. Germline CDR1 reads MNHNS; CDR2 reads SASEGT. Trimming at V came to 6 bases and at J to 3 bases, leaving 4 bases not matched to a gene. The CDR3 length is 13 residues. The DNA of the CDR3 is TGTGCCAGCAGACTCGGACAGGACTATGGCTACACCTTC. Protein: CASRLGQDYGYTF.

The genes are TRBV29-1 and TRBJ1-1; D gene uncertain. Trimming took off 4 bases at V and 1 base at J, with 10 bases between the two ends. The CDR3 runs to 13 residues. Germline assignment: CDR1 SQVTM and CDR2 ANQGSEA. The DNA for the CDR3 is TGCAGCGTTGCAGGCGAGAGGAACACTGAAGCTTTCTTT. Translation: CSVAGERNTEAFF.

The rearrangement uses TRBV6-5 and TRBJ2-5; D is undetermined. V was trimmed by 6 bases and J by 7 bases, leaving 15 bases between them. The CDR3 consists of 13 residues. Germline values: CDR1 MNHEY, CDR2 SVGAGI. DNA of the CDR3: TGTGCCAGCAGACTATCCTACGATGGGACCCAGTACTTC. Translating it yields CASRLSYDGTQYF.

J is TRBJ2-1 and V is TRBV9, with D maybe TRBD2 (5 bases). V was pared by 0 bases and J by 10 bases, with 11 bases between. CDR3 size: 13 residues. The germline CDR1 and CDR2 sequences are SGDLS and YYNGEE. DNA for the CDR3: TGTGCCAGCAGCGTAGGTGTGACGGGGGAGCAGTTCTTC. Translated: CASSVGVTGEQFF.

The chain combines TRBV7-6 with TRBJ2-7; D is unclear. Trimming removed 4 bases at V and 2 bases at J, with 9 bases between. This CDR3 comprises 13 residues. Germline values: CDR1 SGHVS, CDR2 FNYEAQ. The CDR3 region is CASSSGSAYEQYF. Here the CDR3 DNA reads TGTGCCAGCAGCTCCGGGTCTGCCTACGAGCAGTACTTC.